These 15 T cell receptor beta chains share one sample of origin, sequenced in a study of blood T cell repertoires in COVID-19. TCRdb keeps only in-frame clones here, not all; method: immunoSEQ multiplex PCR. The sample has tens of thousands of clones; roughly 79% are singletons. The sequenced sample was peripheral blood. The origin of the receptors is a man aged 60 to 69 with acute or convalescent COVID-19.

The chain has TRBV7-6 and TRBJ2-7, with TRBD1 as a possible D gene (6 bases). The CDR3 totals 15 residues. Germline loops: CDR1 SGHVS, CDR2 FNYEAQ. V was clipped by 5 bases and J by 0 bases, with 14 bases between them. The CDR3 region is CASSPGQTSSYEQYF. Written as DNA, the CDR3 is TGTGCCAGCAGCCCCGGACAGACGAGCTCCTACGAGCAGTACTTC.

This rearrangement joins TRBV5-6 to TRBJ2-1, with TRBD1 matching over 9 bases. After removal of 6 bases from V and 6 bases from J, the junction contained 13 bases not matched to a gene. Germline CDR1 reads SGHDT; CDR2 reads YYEEEE. This CDR3 contains 16 residues. The CDR3 region has the DNA TGTGCCAGCATCCAGACCGGGACAGGGATTTTCAATGAGCAGTTCTTC. This encodes CASIQTGTGIFNEQFF. The full variable domain, with the rest looked up from reference TRBV5-6 and TRBJ2-1, is DAGVTQSPTHLIKTRGQQVTLRCSPKSGHDTVSWYQQALGQGPQFIFQYYEEEERQRGNFPDRFSGHQFPNYSSELNVNALLLGDSALYLCASIQTGTGIFNEQFFGPGTRLTVL.

The V and J genes are TRBV19 and TRBJ1-4; perhaps TRBD1 as D (5 bases). The CDR3 has 15 amino acids. Germline CDR1 and CDR2: LNHDA and SQIVND (reference sequence). The V gene lost 5 bases and the J gene lost 3 bases, with 13 bases spanning the gap. CDR3 nucleotide sequence: TGTGCCAGTAGTGCTTCCGGGACTTCTAATGAAAAACTGTTTTTT. As protein: CASSASGTSNEKLFF.

The gene calls are TRBV7-9 and TRBJ1-1; TRBD1 might be the D (5 bases). V gave up 9 bases and J gave up 10 bases, with 15 bases separating them. The CDR3 covers 11 residues. The germline CDR1 and CDR2 sequences are SEHNR and FQNEAQ (reference sequence). The DNA of the CDR3 is TGTGCCAGTTCCCCTTGGGGGGGAGCTTTCTTT. It is translated as CASSPWGGAFF.

V is TRBV18 and J is TRBJ1-5; TRBD1 aligns across 7 bases. The germline V gene encodes CDR1 KGHSH and CDR2 LQKENI. The CDR3 is 13 amino acids. V shed 3 bases and J 16 bases; nucleotides not matched to a gene: 12. CDR3 region: CASSPLGQAPSHF. CDR3 nucleotides: TGTGCCAGCTCACCCCTAGGACAGGCACCTAGTCATTTT.

The chain couples TRBV7-2 to TRBJ2-5; 12 nucleotides line up with TRBD1. Germline assignment: CDR1 SGHTA and CDR2 FQGNSA. V lost 5 bases and J lost 5; bases outside the gene matches: 6. This CDR3 comprises 15 residues. CDR3 sequence reads: CASSPQGQGAETQYF. The CDR3 nucleotides are TGTGCCAGCAGCCCCCAGGGACAGGGGGCCGAGACCCAGTACTTC.

V is TRBV6-5 and J is TRBJ2-1; TRBD1 matches at 8 bases. The length of the CDR3 is 13 residues. Trimming cost V 1 base and J 9 bases; bases outside gene matches: 2. Germline values: CDR1 MNHEY, CDR2 SVGAGI. CDR3 loop: CASSYFDRGEQFF. As DNA, the CDR3 is TGTGCCAGCAGTTACTTTGACAGGGGTGAGCAGTTCTTC.

This clone was seen a handful of times. The V gene is TRBV9, the J gene TRBJ2-1; 9 nucleotides align to TRBD1. Germline assignment: CDR1 SGDLS and CDR2 YYNGEE. Trimming took 5 bases from V and 2 from J; bases not matched to a gene: 8. This CDR3 spans 16 amino acids. As DNA, the CDR3 is TGTGCCAGCAGTGGACAGGGGTTGAGGGCCTACAATGAGCAGTTCTTC. Encoded protein: CASSGQGLRAYNEQFF.

The chain uses TRBV4-1 and TRBJ1-5; tentatively, D is TRBD1 (5 bases). Germline CDR1 MGHRA, CDR2 YSYEKL. CDR3 length: 15 amino acids. The germline V and J ends were trimmed by 4 bases and 0 bases, with 10 bases remaining between them. The CDR3 region is CASSPQGYSNQPQHF. DNA of the CDR3: TGCGCCAGCAGCCCGCAGGGTTATAGCAATCAGCCCCAGCATTTT.

This clone was observed a handful of times. The chain recombines TRBV4-1 with TRBJ1-2; D unresolved. Trimming took off 4 bases at V and 0 bases at J, with 15 bases between the two ends. The CDR3 contains 16 residues. Germline loops: CDR1 MGHRA, CDR2 YSYEKL. This CDR3 reads CASSPPNRGANYGYTF. The CDR3 coding sequence is TGCGCCAGCAGCCCCCCTAATCGCGGAGCTAACTATGGCTACACCTTC.

This chain connects TRBV24-1 to TRBJ2-3; D call uncertain. This CDR3 region has 13 residues. Germline V gene lookup returns CDR1 KGHDR and CDR2 SFDVKD. V lost 12 bases, J lost 5 bases, and 17 bases lay in between. The CDR3 sequence: CAYKWAVGDTQYF. CDR3 coding DNA: TGTGCCTATAAATGGGCCGTGGGAGATACGCAGTATTTT.

J is TRBJ2-5 and V is TRBV29-1, with 8 bases identical to TRBD1. Germline loops: CDR1 SQVTM, CDR2 ANQGSEA. The CDR3 loop spans 13 amino acids. J was trimmed by 5 bases and V by 3 bases; bases with no gene match: 5. CDR3 DNA: TGCAGCGTTGATTCTACAGGGGGGGAGACCCAGTACTTC. It specifies CSVDSTGGETQYF.

The genes are TRBV28 and TRBJ2-1; TRBD2 matches 10 bases. The germline CDR1 and CDR2 sequences are MDHEN and SYDVKM. V lost 6 bases to trimming and J lost 0 bases; unmatched junction nucleotides: 5. The CDR3 contains 16 residues. CDR3 amino acids: CASRGSGGNSYNEQFF. As DNA, the CDR3 is TGTGCCAGCAGGGGTAGCGGGGGGAACTCCTACAATGAGCAGTTCTTC.

The chain recombines TRBV19 with TRBJ1-1; D remains unclear. The CDR3 is made up of 13 amino acids. Trimming pared 5 bases from V and 0 bases from J, leaving 7 bases between. Germline values: CDR1 LNHDA, CDR2 SQIVND (reference sequence). CDR3 nucleotides: TGTGCCAGTAGTGCCTACTTGAACACTGAAGCTTTCTTT. It translates to CASSAYLNTEAFF.

This chain uses TRBV28 with TRBJ2-7; tentatively, D is TRBD2 (7 bases). Germline loops: CDR1 MDHEN, CDR2 SYDVKM. This CDR3 has 15 residues. The ends were cut back, 4 bases at V and 6 bases at J, with 19 bases in the middle. CDR3 protein: CASSSSGRAGAEQYF. In DNA, the CDR3 is TGTGCCAGCAGTTCCTCAGGGCGCGCGGGGGCCGAGCAGTACTTC.